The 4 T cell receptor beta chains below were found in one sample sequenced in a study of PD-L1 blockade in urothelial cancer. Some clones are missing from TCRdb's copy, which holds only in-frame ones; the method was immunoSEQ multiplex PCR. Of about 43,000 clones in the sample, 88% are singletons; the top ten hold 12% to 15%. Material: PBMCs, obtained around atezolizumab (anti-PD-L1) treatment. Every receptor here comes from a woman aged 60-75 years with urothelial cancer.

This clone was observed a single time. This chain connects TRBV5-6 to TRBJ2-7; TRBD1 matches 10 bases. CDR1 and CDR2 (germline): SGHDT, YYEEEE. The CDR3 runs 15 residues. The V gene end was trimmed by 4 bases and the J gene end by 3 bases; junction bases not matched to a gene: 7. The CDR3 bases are TGTGCCAGCAGCGCTATCCGGGACAGGGGCTACGAGCAGTACTTC. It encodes CASSAIRDRGYEQYF. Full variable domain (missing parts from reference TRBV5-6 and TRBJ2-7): DAGVTQSPTHLIKTRGQQVTLRCSPKSGHDTVSWYQQALGQGPQFIFQYYEEEERQRGNFPDRFSGHQFPNYSSELNVNALLLGDSALYLCASSAIRDRGYEQYFGPGTRLTVT.

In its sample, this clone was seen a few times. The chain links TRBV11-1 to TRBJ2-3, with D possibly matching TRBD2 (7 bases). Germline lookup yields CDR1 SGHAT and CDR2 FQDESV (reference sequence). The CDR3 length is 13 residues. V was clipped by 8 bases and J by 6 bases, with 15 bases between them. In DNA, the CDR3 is TGTGCCAGCCTGGGGGGGCCTTGGGATACGCAGTATTTT. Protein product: CASLGGPWDTQYF.

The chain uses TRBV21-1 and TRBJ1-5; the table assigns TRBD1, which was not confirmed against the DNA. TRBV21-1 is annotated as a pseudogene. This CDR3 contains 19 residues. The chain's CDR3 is CASSKRVGTENHSNQPQHF. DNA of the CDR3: TGTGCCAGCAGCAAAAGGGTTGGGACAGAAAATCATAGCAATCAGCCCCAGCATTTT.

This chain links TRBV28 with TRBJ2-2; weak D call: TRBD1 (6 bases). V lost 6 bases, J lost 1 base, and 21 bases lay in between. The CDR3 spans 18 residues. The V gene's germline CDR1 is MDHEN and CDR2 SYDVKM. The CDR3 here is CASSYPRWTELNTGELFF. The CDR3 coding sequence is TGTGCCAGCAGCTACCCCCGGTGGACAGAATTGAACACCGGGGAGCTGTTTTTT.